The 14 T cell receptor beta chains below come from one sample, sequenced in a study of cytomegalovirus exposure and HLA in healthy donors (dated by TCRdb to 2015 to 2018). Library construction relied on the immunoSEQ multiplex PCR assay. For the multiplex PCR, a mixture combining 60 forward primers for TCR Vbeta segments and 13 reverse primers for TCR Jbeta segments was used. TCRdb carries this immuneACCESS record with in-frame sequences only. Its versions omit some clonotypes, under half of them owing to an unresolved V gene in the studies checked, with the rest unexplained. For this sample the table gives more than 75,000 clones, of which around 79% were detected only once. The ten largest account for over 2% of the sample. What was sequenced was PBMCs. These receptors came from a man aged 30-40 years in good health and CMV-seronegative.

The J gene is TRBJ2-3, the V gene TRBV9; the match to TRBD1 covers 9 bases. This CDR3 spans 15 amino acids. CDR1 and CDR2 (germline): SGDLS, YYNGEE. The junction had 5 bases not matched to a gene; V was cut back by 0 bases and J by 6 bases. CDR3 coding DNA: TGTGCCAGCAGCGTAGGACAGGGGGTAGCGGATACGCAGTATTTT. Translating gives CASSVGQGVADTQYF.

The CDR3 reads CASSQDFGVTGGRLTQYF. The CDR3 nucleotides read TGCGCCAGCAGCCAAGATTTCGGGGTAACAGGGGGCCGCCTGACGCAGTATTTT. The chain has TRBV4-3 and TRBJ2-3; the match to TRBD1 covers 9 bases. The CDR3 spans 18 residues. CDR1 LGHNA and CDR2 YSLEER come from the germline V gene. The junction had 16 bases not matched to a gene; V was cut back by 0 bases and J by 9 bases.

The J gene is TRBJ2-3, the V gene TRBV6-4; tentatively, D is TRBD2 (6 bases). The CDR3 is made up of 15 amino acids. V was cut by 0 bases and J by 1 base, with 8 bases left in between. Germline V CDR1 and CDR2: MRHNA, SNTAGT. DNA for the CDR3: TGTGCCAGCAGTGACTCGGGCGGGGGCACAGATACGCAGTATTTT. It translates to CASSDSGGGTDTQYF.

This clone was seen only a few times. V gene TRBV7-9 combines with J gene TRBJ1-1; D is undetermined. This CDR3 is 11 amino acids long. Germline V CDR1 and CDR2: SEHNR, FQNEAQ (reference sequence). V shed 5 bases and J shed 6 bases, with 7 bases lying between them. DNA for the CDR3: TGTGCCAGCAGCCGCGGGGCTGAAGCTTTCTTT. Protein sequence: CASSRGAEAFF.

The chain couples TRBV19 to TRBJ2-1, with 15 bases fitting TRBD2. The CDR3 has 16 residues. The V segment lost 1 base and the J segment 6 bases; nucleotides outside the gene matches: 1. Germline CDR1 LNHDA, CDR2 SQIVND (reference sequence). Here the CDR3 DNA reads TGTGCCAGTAGTATAGGGACTAGCGGGAGGGCCAATGAGCAGTTCTTC. As protein: CASSIGTSGRANEQFF.

V gene TRBV6-5 combines with J gene TRBJ2-7, with 12 positions matching TRBD1. Germline CDR1 MNHEY, CDR2 SVGAGI. Trimming cost V 6 bases and J 8 bases; bases outside gene matches: 8. The CDR3 is made up of 14 amino acids. The CDR3 region is CASREPGQGAKQYF. DNA for the CDR3: TGTGCCAGCAGGGAACCGGGACAGGGGGCCAAGCAGTACTTC.

This clone came up a few times. This chain links TRBV6-6 with TRBJ1-2, with D uncertain. The germline V gene has CDR1 MNHNY and CDR2 SVGAGI (reference sequence). The V and J ends lost 7 bases and 2 bases respectively, with 8 bases between them. This CDR3 is built from 12 residues. The CDR3 reads CASTEGNYGYTF. CDR3 in DNA: TGTGCCAGCACGGAGGGCAACTATGGCTACACCTTC.

V is TRBV18 and J is TRBJ2-3; D unresolved. Germline V gene data show CDR1 as KGHSH and CDR2 as LQKENI. The CDR3 contains 16 residues. V was trimmed by 1 base and J by 0 bases, leaving 11 bases between them. CDR3 in DNA: TGTGCCAGCTCACCACAGCCCGGGTATAGCACAGATACGCAGTATTTT. Its protein is CASSPQPGYSTDTQYF.

The V gene is TRBV6-5, the J gene TRBJ1-2; D is perhaps TRBD1 (6 bases). From germline, CDR1 is MNHEY and CDR2 SVGAGI. The V end was cut by 4 bases, the J end by 4 bases, with 19 bases between. The length of the CDR3 is 16 residues. Here the CDR3 DNA reads TGTGCCAGCAGTTTAGGGGGACATTCTGGGGGCTATGGCTACACCTTC. As protein: CASSLGGHSGGYGYTF.

V usage is TRBV27 and J usage is TRBJ2-7; 8 nucleotides align to TRBD1. This CDR3 spans 14 amino acids. V dropped 3 bases and J dropped 2; count of bases not matched to a gene: 3. Germline V lookup: CDR1 MNHEY, CDR2 SMNVEV (reference sequence). In DNA form, the CDR3 reads TGTGCCAGCAGTTTGGTACAGGGGGCCTACGAGCAGTACTTC. Protein: CASSLVQGAYEQYF.

This clone was picked up a small number of times. One end of the junction does not line up with germline, which may come from a read error. V gene TRBV7-7 combines with J gene TRBJ2-3, with TRBD2 matching 9 bases. This CDR3 is 15 amino acids long. The germline V gene has CDR1 SSHAT and CDR2 FNYEAQ (reference sequence). CDR3 sequence reads: CASSYSSGGTDTQYF. CDR3 DNA: TGTGCTAGCAGCTATTCTAGCGGGGGCACAGATACGCAGTATTTT.

Many counts were recorded for this clone. V usage is TRBV4-3 and J usage is TRBJ1-5; 7 bases map to TRBD1. With V trimmed by 1 base and J by 5 bases, 5 bases remained unmatched. From germline, CDR1 is LGHNA and CDR2 YSLEER. This CDR3 contains 15 residues. As DNA, the CDR3 is TGCGCCAGCAGCCAAGCGACAGGGTGGGATCAGCCCCAGCATTTT. Translated, it gives CASSQATGWDQPQHF.

The chain recombines TRBV7-8 with TRBJ1-1; possibly TRBD1 for D (6 bases). CDR3 length equals 15 residues. Germline CDR1 reads SGHVS; CDR2 reads FQNEAQ. The V and J ends lost 5 bases and 1 base respectively, with 14 bases between them. In DNA, the CDR3 is TGTGCCAGCAGCACCGATGGACAGAGGAACACTGAAGCTTTCTTT. Its translation is CASSTDGQRNTEAFF.

DNA of the CDR3: TGTGCCTGGAGTGGCAGGGCGGCCTACGAGCAGTACTTC. Protein product: CAWSGRAAYEQYF. This chain links TRBV30 with TRBJ2-7, with D perhaps TRBD1 (5 bases). The germline V and J ends were trimmed by 1 base and 2 bases, with 9 bases remaining between them. The CDR3 spans 13 residues. Germline V gene data show CDR1 as GTSNPN and CDR2 as SVGIG (reference sequence).